This is a list of T cell receptor beta chains from one sample in a study of blood T cell repertoires in COVID-19. Assay used: immunoSEQ multiplex PCR; TCRdb lists only in-frame clones, some missing. The data hold approximately 380,000 clones, with approximately 90% observed a single time. Sequencing was carried out using PBMCs or T cells enriched from blood (not recorded which). The source is a woman aged 18-30 years who had recovered from COVID-19. The CDR3 runs from the conserved cysteine through the conserved F or W. A D gene is named only where the DNA matches it firmly.

D gene: -
J gene: TRBJ1-2
V gene: TRBV11-2
CDR3 protein: CASSLDLTGYTF

D gene: TRBD1
J gene: TRBJ1-5
V gene: TRBV7-9
CDR3 protein: CASSGTGDQPQHF

D gene: TRBD1
J gene: TRBJ1-4
V gene: TRBV18
CDR3 protein: CASSQGAINEKLFF

D gene: TRBD1
J gene: TRBJ1-2
V gene: TRBV28
CDR3 protein: CASILSDRGHDGYTF

D gene: -
J gene: TRBJ1-1
V gene: TRBV14
CDR3 protein: CASSYQLNTEAFF

D gene: TRBD1
J gene: TRBJ1-4
V gene: TRBV7-9
CDR3 protein: CASSQLGQFESEKLFF

D gene: -
J gene: TRBJ1-3
V gene: TRBV6-2/TRBV6-3
CDR3 protein: CASSPSGGAKSSGNTIYF

D gene: -
J gene: TRBJ1-1
V gene: TRBV5-6
CDR3 protein: CASSPFGRTEAFF

D gene: TRBD2
J gene: TRBJ2-7
V gene: TRBV7-2
CDR3 protein: CASSPRLAGGLSTWYF

D gene: -
J gene: TRBJ2-5
V gene: TRBV7-9
CDR3 protein: CASIEVNQETQYF

D gene: -
J gene: TRBJ2-5
V gene: TRBV7-3
CDR3 protein: CASSEDSQETQYF

D gene: TRBD1
J gene: TRBJ2-5
V gene: TRBV3-1/TRBV3-2
CDR3 protein: CASSPTGWETQYF

D gene: -
J gene: TRBJ2-5
V gene: TRBV2
CDR3 protein: CASKTPQETQYF

D gene: TRBD1
J gene: TRBJ1-2
V gene: TRBV5-4
CDR3 protein: CASSAVTGSNYGYTF

D gene: -
J gene: TRBJ2-6
V gene: TRBV19
CDR3 protein: CASSIDRYVLTF

D gene: TRBD1
J gene: TRBJ2-7
V gene: TRBV19
CDR3 protein: CASSPGQLYEQYF

D gene: -
J gene: TRBJ2-6
V gene: TRBV25-1
CDR3 protein: CASTTIANVLTF

D gene: -
J gene: TRBJ2-3
V gene: TRBV30
CDR3 protein: CAWSDERVSTDTQYF

D gene: -
J gene: TRBJ2-1
V gene: TRBV1
CDR3 protein: CTSSLRTGFGHVYNEQFF

D gene: TRBD1
J gene: TRBJ1-5
V gene: TRBV27
CDR3 protein: CASSSQPAGTGVNQPQHF

D gene: -
J gene: TRBJ2-5
V gene: TRBV18
CDR3 protein: CASSPPSRQETQYF

D gene: TRBD1
J gene: TRBJ1-2
V gene: TRBV30
CDR3 protein: CAWSVGGQGLYGYTF

D gene: -
J gene: TRBJ2-7
V gene: TRBV6-2/TRBV6-3
CDR3 protein: CASSGSGTLSYEQYF

D gene: -
J gene: TRBJ2-2
V gene: TRBV12-3/TRBV12-4
CDR3 protein: CAGIQGSTGELFF

D gene: TRBD1
J gene: TRBJ1-2
V gene: TRBV29-1
CDR3 protein: CSVEIFGQGFDGYTF

D gene: -
J gene: TRBJ2-5
V gene: TRBV6-5
CDR3 protein: CASSTGGGAETQYF

D gene: -
J gene: TRBJ2-7
V gene: TRBV18
CDR3 protein: CASSPAIGQLYEQYF

D gene: -
J gene: TRBJ2-7
V gene: TRBV7-6
CDR3 protein: CASSLAAAQGTYEQYF

D gene: -
J gene: TRBJ2-7
V gene: TRBV7-2
CDR3 protein: CASSLDTGSEQYF

D gene: TRBD2
J gene: TRBJ2-5
V gene: TRBV9
CDR3 protein: CASSVGGTSQETQYF

D gene: -
J gene: TRBJ1-2
V gene: TRBV28
CDR3 protein: CASSLLGGTSGIWGYTF

D gene: -
J gene: TRBJ1-6
V gene: TRBV4-1
CDR3 protein: CASSQEASPLHF

D gene: TRBD1
J gene: TRBJ1-5
V gene: TRBV30
CDR3 protein: CAWSGQGFNQPQHF

D gene: -
J gene: TRBJ1-2
V gene: TRBV3-1/TRBV3-2
CDR3 protein: CASSPWEGGTSLGYTF

D gene: -
J gene: TRBJ1-1
V gene: TRBV28
CDR3 protein: CASSLGGSGNTEAFF

D gene: -
J gene: TRBJ1-1
V gene: TRBV5-1
CDR3 protein: CASSLAVTARGLNTEAFF

D gene: -
J gene: TRBJ1-4
V gene: TRBV14
CDR3 protein: CASSARQRGEKLFF

D gene: -
J gene: TRBJ2-2
V gene: TRBV5-1
CDR3 protein: CASSLGQMNTGELFF

D gene: -
J gene: TRBJ1-1
V gene: TRBV6-1
CDR3 protein: CASSEEGRPGEAFF

D gene: -
J gene: TRBJ1-1
V gene: TRBV6-2/TRBV6-3
CDR3 protein: CASSYGQGQYQAFF

D gene: -
J gene: TRBJ1-2
V gene: TRBV7-2
CDR3 protein: CASSLVYQANYGYTF